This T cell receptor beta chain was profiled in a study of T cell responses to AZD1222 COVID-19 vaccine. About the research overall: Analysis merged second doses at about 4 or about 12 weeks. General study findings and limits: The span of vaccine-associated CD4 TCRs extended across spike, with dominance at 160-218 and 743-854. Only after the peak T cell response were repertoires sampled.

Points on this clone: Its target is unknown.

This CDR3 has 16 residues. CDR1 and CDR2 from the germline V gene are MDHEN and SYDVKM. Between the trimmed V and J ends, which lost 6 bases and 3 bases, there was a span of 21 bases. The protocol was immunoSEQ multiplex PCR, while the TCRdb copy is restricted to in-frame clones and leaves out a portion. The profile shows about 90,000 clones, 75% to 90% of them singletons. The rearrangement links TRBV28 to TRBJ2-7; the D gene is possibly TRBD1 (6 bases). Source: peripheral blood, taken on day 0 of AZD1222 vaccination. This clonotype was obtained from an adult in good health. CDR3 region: CASSPTGTNTIYEQYF. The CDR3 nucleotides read TGTGCCAGCAGCCCTACCGGGACAAACACCATCTACGAGCAGTACTTC.